These T cell receptor beta chains were read from a single sample in a study of T cells in localized non-small cell lung cancer. Assay used: immunoSEQ multiplex PCR; TCRdb lists only in-frame clones, some missing. The sample lists 30,000 or so clones; 70% to 90% were seen once. The sequencing here drew on peripheral blood mononuclear cells, taken before any cancer treatment. These receptors were obtained from a woman aged 35-75 years with stage III lung adenocarcinoma. The CDR3 runs from the conserved cysteine through the conserved F or W. Fields, in order: J gene, clone size, D gene, V gene, CDR3 DNA, CDR3 protein. A D gene is named only where the DNA matches it firmly. The size entry is marked missing in some rows and otherwise reads once, few, many or a size class.

TRBJ1-3 once NA TRBV4-1 TGCGCCAGCAGCCAATTGGCAGGGTATCCTGGAAACACCATATATTTT CASSQLAGYPGNTIYF
TRBJ1-2 NA TRBD1 TRBV7-2 TGTGCCAGCAGTTTAAACCCCGGGACAGGGGTTTCGGGCTACACCTTC CASSLNPGTGVSGYTF
TRBJ2-2 NA NA TRBV7-3 TGTGCCAGCAGCTTAGACACCGGGGAGCTGTTTTTT CASSLDTGELFF
TRBJ1-1 NA TRBD1 TRBV5-1 TGCGCCAGCAGCTTGGAGACAGGGGGTATGAACACTGAAGCTTTCTTT CASSLETGGMNTEAFF
TRBJ2-2 NA NA TRBV7-2 TGTGCCAGCAGCTTAGCGGGGAAGGACACCGGGGAGCTGTTTTTT CASSLAGKDTGELFF
TRBJ2-7 NA TRBD1 TRBV7-9 TGTGCCAGCAGCTTAGCGGGACAGGGCACCTACGAGCAGTACTTC CASSLAGQGTYEQYF
TRBJ2-2 NA NA TRBV27 TGTGCCAGCAGTTTCGCACCCCAGAAGGAGCTGTTTTTT CASSFAPQKELFF
TRBJ2-5 NA TRBD1 TRBV11-2 TGTGCCAGCAGCTCCGGACAGGGGGCTGGTGAGACCCAGTACTTC CASSSGQGAGETQYF
TRBJ2-5 NA NA TRBV4-1 TGTGCCAGCAGCCCGGGTTTTTCAAAGGGGGAGACCCAGTACTTC CASSPGFSKGETQYF
TRBJ2-7 NA TRBD2 TRBV30 TGTGCCTGGAGTGGGGGAGGGAACTACGAGCAGTACTTC CAWSGGGNYEQYF
TRBJ1-5 NA NA TRBV4-2 TGTGCCAGCAGCCCTAGGGAGGAGGGGTATAGCAATCAGCCCCAGCATTTT CASSPREEGYSNQPQHF
TRBJ2-7 NA TRBD1 TRBV10-3 TGTGCCATCAGGCACCGGGACAGGGGCAACGGATACGAGCAGTACTTC CAIRHRDRGNGYEQYF
TRBJ2-1 NA TRBD2 TRBV4-2 TGTGCCAGCAGCCAAGATTGGGCGCTAGCGGACAATGAGCAGTTCTTC CASSQDWALADNEQFF
TRBJ2-3 NA TRBD2 TRBV10-3 TGTGCCATCAGTGAGAGGCTAGCGGGGTACACAGATACGCAGTATTTT CAISERLAGYTDTQYF
TRBJ2-1 NA TRBD2 TRBV10-3 TGTGCCATCAAGGGGACTAGCGGGACCTACAATGAGCAGTTCTTC CAIKGTSGTYNEQFF
TRBJ1-5 few TRBD1 TRBV11-2 TGTGCCAGCAGCTCGACAGGGGATAGCAATCAGCCCCAGCATTTT CASSSTGDSNQPQHF
TRBJ1-6 NA NA TRBV11-1 TGTGCCAGCAGCTTCGGGCAGAATAATTCACCCCTCCACTTT CASSFGQNNSPLHF
TRBJ2-5 NA NA TRBV7-6 TGTGCCAGCAGCAAGGGTGGCCCCCAAGAGACCCAGTACTTC CASSKGGPQETQYF
TRBJ2-5 NA NA TRBV7-6 TGTGCCAGCAGCCCCCAAGAGACCCAGTACTTC CASSPQETQYF
TRBJ1-2 medium-sized TRBD1 TRBV5-4 TGTGCCAGCAGACGGACAGGGGTTTATGGCTACACCTTC CASRRTGVYGYTF
TRBJ2-7 few NA TRBV5-4 TGTGCCAGCAGCTGGGGCAGGGGCTCCTACGAGCAGTACTTC CASSWGRGSYEQYF
TRBJ2-3 NA NA TRBV5-6 TGTGCCAGCAGCGATCAAGCTCCGGGACAGTATTTT CASSDQAPGQYF
TRBJ2-3 NA TRBD2 TRBV6-4 TGTGCCAGCAGCCCGCTAGCGGGAGGCGCAGATACGCAGTATTTT CASSPLAGGADTQYF
TRBJ2-1 once TRBD1 TRBV9 TGTGCCAGCAGCGCCCACCCGGGACAGGGAAATTACAATGAGCAGTTCTTC CASSAHPGQGNYNEQFF